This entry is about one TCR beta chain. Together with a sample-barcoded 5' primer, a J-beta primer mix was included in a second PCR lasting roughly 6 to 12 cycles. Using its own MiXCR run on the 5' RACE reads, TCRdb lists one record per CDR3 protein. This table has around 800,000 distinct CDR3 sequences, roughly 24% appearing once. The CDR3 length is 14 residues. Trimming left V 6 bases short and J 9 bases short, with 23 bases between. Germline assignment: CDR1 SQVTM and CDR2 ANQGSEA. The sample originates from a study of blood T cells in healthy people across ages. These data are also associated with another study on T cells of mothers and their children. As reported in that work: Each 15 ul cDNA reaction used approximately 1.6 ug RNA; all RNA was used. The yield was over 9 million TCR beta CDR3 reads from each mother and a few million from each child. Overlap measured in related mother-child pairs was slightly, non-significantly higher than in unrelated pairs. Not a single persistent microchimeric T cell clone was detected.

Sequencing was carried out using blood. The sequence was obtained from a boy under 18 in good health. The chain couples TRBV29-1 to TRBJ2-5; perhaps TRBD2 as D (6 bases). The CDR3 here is CSVMTDPDGEAQYF. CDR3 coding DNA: TGCAGCGTGATGACAGACCCGGACGGGGAGGCCCAGTACTTC. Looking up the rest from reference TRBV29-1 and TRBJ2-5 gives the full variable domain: SAVISQKPSRDICQRGTSLTIQCQVDSQVTMMFWYRQQPGQSLTLIATANQGSEATYESGFVIDKFPISRPNLTFSTLTVSNMSPEDSSIYLCSVMTDPDGEAQYFGPGTRLLVL.